A selection of T cell receptor beta chains follows, all from one sample in a study of shared clonotypes between healthy human individuals. This table comes from immunoSEQ multiplex PCR, and its TCRdb copy is limited to in-frame clones, with some not included. In the table there are 700,000 or so clones, more than 70% of which are singletons. Source material: memory CD4+ T cells sorted from blood. The source of these receptors is a woman aged 25-40 years in good health. Each CDR3 is given with its conserved first and last residue. A D gene is named only where the DNA matches it firmly. For some rows the clone size is stated as once, few or many, or as a class when expanded; others skip it.

clone_size | j_call | v_call | d_call | cdr3_nt | cdr3_aa
few | TRBJ2-7 | TRBV27 | NA | TGTGCCAGTAAAGCGGTCAACTCCTACGAGCAGTACTTC | CASKAVNSYEQYF
few | TRBJ2-3 | TRBV2 | NA | TGTGCCAGCAGCCCCTTAACTAGTGGCACAGATACGCAGTATTTT | CASSPLTSGTDTQYF
NA | TRBJ1-6 | TRBV27 | NA | TGTGCCAGCAGTTTAGGGTTTGTAGGGAATTCACCCCTCCACTTT | CASSLGFVGNSPLHF
NA | TRBJ2-3 | TRBV5-1 | TRBD1 | TGCGCCAGCAGCAGGGGACAGGGGGCTGTAGATACGCAGTATTTT | CASSRGQGAVDTQYF
NA | TRBJ2-1 | TRBV21-1 | NA | TGTGCCAGCAGCAAAGGTTGGCTAGCGGGAGCCAGTCCCCACAATGAGCAGTTCTTC | CASSKGWLAGASPHNEQFF
once | TRBJ2-1 | TRBV28 | NA | TGTGCCAGCAGTTTATCAGGGACTCCCCCGAAAAACGAGCAGTTCTTC | CASSLSGTPPKNEQFF
NA | TRBJ2-2 | TRBV7-9 | NA | TGTGCCAGCAGCTTACTCGACACCGGGGAGCTGTTTTTT | CASSLLDTGELFF
NA | TRBJ1-3 | TRBV11-3 | NA | TGTGCCAGCAGCTCGGGAGCTGGAAACACCATATATTTT | CASSSGAGNTIYF
NA | TRBJ2-3 | TRBV11-2 | TRBD1 | TGTGCCAGCAGCTTGGGACAGGGGCCAGATACGCAGTATTTT | CASSLGQGPDTQYF
NA | TRBJ2-1 | TRBV5-1 | TRBD2 | TGCGCCAGCAGCAAGGATTCGGGAGGGTACAATGAGCAGTTCTTC | CASSKDSGGYNEQFF
NA | TRBJ1-2 | TRBV2 | TRBD1 | TGTGCCAGCGGGGACAGGGGAGCTAACTATGGCTACACCTTC | CASGDRGANYGYTF
few | TRBJ2-7 | TRBV30 | NA | TGTGCCTGGGACGGGGGCTCCTACGAGCAGTACTTC | CAWDGGSYEQYF
NA | TRBJ2-7 | TRBV11-2 | TRBD2 | TGTGCCAGCAACGAACTAGCGGGAGTTGGGGAGCAGTACTTC | CASNELAGVGEQYF
many | TRBJ1-5 | TRBV2 | NA | TGTGCCAGCAGTTCTGCAGGGGTGAGTGGCAATCAGCCCCAGCATTTT | CASSSAGVSGNQPQHF
NA | TRBJ2-3 | TRBV5-4 | TRBD2 | TGTGCCAGCAGCTTCCACCGCGGCGCGGGAGTTTTAGATACGCAGTATTTT | CASSFHRGAGVLDTQYF
NA | TRBJ2-7 | TRBV6-5 | TRBD2 | TGTGCCAGCAGCTACCGGACTAGCCCCTACTACGAGCAGTACTTC | CASSYRTSPYYEQYF
NA | TRBJ2-3 | TRBV29-1 | NA | TGCAGCGTTGAGGGTCGGAGTACTAGCACAGATACGCAGTATTTT | CSVEGRSTSTDTQYF
NA | TRBJ1-5 | TRBV6-1 | TRBD1 | TGTGCCAGCAGTGAAGGACAGGGAAGAAGGGTGGATCAGCCCCAGCATTTT | CASSEGQGRRVDQPQHF
NA | TRBJ1-2 | TRBV20-1 | NA | TGTAGGGGTCCCAACGACTATGGCTACACCTTC | CRGPNDYGYTF
NA | TRBJ1-1 | TRBV6-1 | NA | TGTGCCAGCAGTGAAGGGTTGGGTCGGACTGAAGCTTTCTTT | CASSEGLGRTEAFF
NA | TRBJ2-1 | TRBV5-1 | NA | TGCGCCAGCAGCCTCCCCCAAGCCGGACAAAATGAGCAGTTCTTC | CASSLPQAGQNEQFF
NA | TRBJ1-2 | TRBV29-1 | TRBD1 | TGCAGCGTAATACGGACAGGGAACTATGGCTACACCTTC | CSVIRTGNYGYTF
few | TRBJ2-5 | TRBV7-9 | TRBD2 | TGTGCCAGCAGCTTAGGACTAGCGGGAGGGCCTAGGGAGACCCAGTACTTC | CASSLGLAGGPRETQYF
NA | TRBJ2-7 | TRBV29-1 | TRBD1 | TGCAGCGTTGAACCCGGGACAGGGGTCCACGAGCAGTACTTC | CSVEPGTGVHEQYF
NA | TRBJ1-5 | TRBV4-1 | NA | TGCGCCAGCAGCCAAGAAAGGGCTGGGGGTCAGCCCCAGCATTTT | CASSQERAGGQPQHF